Each of the 29 T cell receptor beta chains below was sequenced from the same sample in a study of cytomegalovirus exposure and HLA in healthy donors. Clones were read by immunoSEQ multiplex PCR, and TCRdb kept only the in-frame ones, dropping some. The data hold 200,000 to 250,000 clones, with approximately 80% observed a single time. Sequencing was done on a sample of PBMCs. The receptors come from a woman aged 25 to 39 in good health and CMV-seropositive.

The chain is built from TRBV7-2 and TRBJ2-7, with D perhaps matching TRBD1 (6 bases). The CDR3 is made up of 15 amino acids. Trimming left V 3 bases short and J 3 bases short, with 15 bases between. CDR1 is SGHTA and CDR2 is FQGNSA in the germline V gene. CDR3: CASSFVGQLGYEQYF. The CDR3 DNA follows: TGTGCCAGCAGCTTCGTCGGACAGCTGGGCTACGAGCAGTACTTC.

This chain uses TRBV28 with TRBJ2-4; 7 bases line up with TRBD2. The ends lost 6 bases at V and 8 bases at J; junction bases unmatched: 10. This CDR3 has 14 residues. Germline V gene data show CDR1 as MDHEN and CDR2 as SYDVKM. Here the CDR3 reads CASSREDLRHIQYF. The CDR3 DNA reads TGTGCCAGCAGCCGGGAGGACCTCCGACACATTCAGTACTTC.

V is TRBV6-6 and J is TRBJ1-1; D not certain. The V and J ends lost 6 bases and 3 bases respectively, with 14 bases between them. Germline values: CDR1 MNHNY, CDR2 SVGAGI (reference sequence). The length of the CDR3 is 14 residues. CDR3 DNA: TGTGCCAGCAGGCCCGGCTTTAAAGACACTGAAGCTTTCTTT. This translates into CASRPGFKDTEAFF.

The chain uses TRBV9 and TRBJ2-7, with D maybe TRBD2 (6 bases). V was trimmed by 4 bases and J by 4 bases, leaving 15 bases between them. CDR3 length equals 14 residues. CDR1 and CDR2 from the germline V gene are SGDLS and YYNGEE. The chain's CDR3 is CASSPVEGGYEQYF. As DNA, the CDR3 is TGTGCCAGCAGCCCGGTGGAGGGTGGGTACGAGCAGTACTTC.

This clone was counted only a few times. The CDR3 DNA follows: TGTGCCAGTAGTACTTTGACAGGGGCTGGCTATGGCTACACCTTC. Translated: CASSTLTGAGYGYTF. The chain has TRBV19 and TRBJ1-2, with 8 nucleotides matching TRBD1. The junction had 8 bases not matched to a gene; V was cut back by 4 bases and J by 4 bases. Per germline, CDR1 LNHDA and CDR2 SQIVND (reference sequence). CDR3 length equals 15 residues.

V and J are TRBV27 and TRBJ2-4, with D tentatively TRBD2 (5 bases). Germline V CDR1 and CDR2: MNHEY, SMNVEV (reference sequence). The CDR3 is 17 amino acids. The V and J ends lost 5 bases and 0 bases respectively, with 17 bases between them. The CDR3 is CASSTLGLILAKNIQYF. CDR3 nucleotides: TGTGCCAGCAGTACCCTAGGACTCATACTAGCCAAAAACATTCAGTACTTC.

The chain is built from TRBV6-4 and TRBJ1-2; D not resolved. The CDR3 totals 15 residues. Trimming removed 6 bases at V and 0 bases at J, with 14 bases between. CDR1 is MRHNA, CDR2 SNTAGT, per germline. The DNA for the CDR3 is TGTGCCAGCAGCCCAAGGACGGGAGCTAACTATGGCTACACCTTC. Translation gives CASSPRTGANYGYTF.

V usage is TRBV29-1 and J usage is TRBJ2-5; D call uncertain. V was pared by 5 bases and J by 4 bases, with 14 bases between. The CDR3 runs to 13 residues. Per germline, CDR1 SQVTM and CDR2 ANQGSEA. DNA for the CDR3: TGCAGCGTTAACGGCCGCTTTGCAGAGACCCAGTACTTC. This sequence encodes CSVNGRFAETQYF.

The CDR3 DNA sequence: TGTGCCAGCAGCTTAGGAGGGGCCTCCTACGAGCAGTACTTC. This translates into CASSLGGASYEQYF. The J gene is TRBJ2-7, the V gene TRBV7-6; TRBD1 or TRBD2 may be the D gene (5 bases each). Per germline, CDR1 SGHVS and CDR2 FNYEAQ. CDR3 size: 14 residues. Trimming took 1 base from V and 0 from J, leaving 7 bases between them.

The CDR3 bases are TGCGCCAGCAGCTTGGAACAGCTTCCCTACGAGCAGTACTTC. Protein sequence: CASSLEQLPYEQYF. This chain links TRBV5-1 with TRBJ2-7; D unresolved. The CDR3 loop spans 14 amino acids. Trimming shortened V by 0 bases and J by 2 bases, and 9 bases separated the two germline ends. Germline V gene sequence: CDR1 SGHRS, CDR2 YFSETQ.

Here the CDR3 reads CASSMRGSGANVLTF. CDR3 DNA sequence: TGTGCCAGTAGTATGCGGGGGTCTGGGGCCAACGTCCTGACTTTC. The V gene is TRBV19, the J gene TRBJ2-6; 7 nucleotides align to TRBD2. Germline assignment: CDR1 LNHDA and CDR2 SQIVND (reference sequence). The J segment lost 1 base and the V segment lost 3 bases, leaving 0 bases of the junction unmatched. This CDR3 comprises 15 residues.

The V call is TRBV2, the J call TRBJ2-5; D remains unclear. Trimming stripped 1 base from V and 4 bases from J, with 13 bases between. The CDR3 has 15 residues. Per germline, CDR1 SNHLY and CDR2 FYNNEI. The CDR3: CASSEVPLKGETQYF. The CDR3 region has the DNA TGTGCCAGCAGTGAAGTTCCACTAAAAGGAGAGACCCAGTACTTC.

The V and J genes are TRBV20-1 and TRBJ1-4; 7 bases align to TRBD1. CDR3 length: 11 residues. Germline loops: CDR1 DFQATT, CDR2 SNEGSKA (reference sequence). Here the CDR3 DNA reads TGCAGCTTCGGGGACAGTGAAAAACTGTTTTTT. As protein: CSFGDSEKLFF.

This chain uses TRBV27 with TRBJ2-1, with 9 nucleotides matching TRBD2. V shed 5 bases, J shed 7 bases, and the junction held 9 bases outside the gene matches. The germline gives CDR1 MNHEY, CDR2 SMNVEV (reference sequence). The CDR3 loop spans 15 amino acids. The CDR3 is CASSPRGAGGNEQFF. The CDR3 coding sequence is TGTGCCAGCAGTCCCCGGGGGGCGGGAGGGAATGAGCAGTTCTTC.

This chain uses TRBV4-3 with TRBJ2-7; D ambiguous. V gave up 1 base and J gave up 0 bases, with 13 bases separating them. The CDR3 sequence is 16 residues long. From germline, CDR1 is LGHNA and CDR2 YSLEER. CDR3 bases: TGCGCCAGCAGCCAAGGGGCAGGTCGATCCTCCTACGAGCAGTACTTC. Residues: CASSQGAGRSSYEQYF.

CDR3 nucleotides: TGTGCCAGCAGAACGACAGGGAGATACGAGCAGTACTTC. This sequence encodes CASRTTGRYEQYF. The genes are TRBV28 and TRBJ2-7; 7 positions agree with TRBD1. This CDR3 region has 13 residues. CDR1 and CDR2 (germline): MDHEN, SYDVKM. J was trimmed by 4 bases and V by 6 bases; bases with no gene match: 6.

The rearrangement joins TRBV14 to TRBJ2-7; 8 nucleotides agree with TRBD2. The CDR3 extends over 16 amino acids. Germline V gives CDR1 SGHDN, CDR2 FVKESK. With V trimmed by 4 bases and J by 3 bases, 11 bases remained unmatched. CDR3 region: CASSLRVSGVDYEQYF. CDR3 nucleotide sequence: TGTGCCAGCAGCCTCCGAGTTAGCGGGGTGGACTACGAGCAGTACTTC.

The DNA for the CDR3 is TGTGCCAGCGGTTCCCGACAGGGTTACTATGGCTACACCTTC. This encodes CASGSRQGYYGYTF. The chain employs TRBV6-1 and TRBJ1-2, with 7 nucleotides matching TRBD1. This CDR3 has 14 amino acids. Germline loops: CDR1 MNHNS, CDR2 SASEGT. The V gene end was trimmed by 8 bases and the J gene end by 3 bases; junction bases not matched to a gene: 9.

The table lists this clone with a count of one. The chain recombines TRBV6-5 with TRBJ1-1; D not resolved. The germline V gene has CDR1 MNHEY and CDR2 SVGAGI. The CDR3 spans 15 residues. The V and J ends lost 4 bases and 0 bases respectively, with 12 bases between them. The DNA of the CDR3 is TGTGCCAGCAGTTTGTATCGGACGATGAACACTGAAGCTTTCTTT. As protein: CASSLYRTMNTEAFF.

This chain joins TRBV4-1 and TRBJ2-3, with D unclear. Between the trimmed V and J ends, which lost 2 bases and 3 bases, there was a span of 6 bases. CDR1 MGHRA and CDR2 YSYEKL come from the germline V gene. The CDR3 has 13 amino acids. As DNA, the CDR3 is TGCGCCAGCAGCCAACAACCTACAGATACGCAGTATTTT. It is translated as CASSQQPTDTQYF.

This clone was detected only a few times. The gene calls are TRBV30 and TRBJ1-2; the D is unclear. Trimming took off 2 bases at V and 7 bases at J, with 11 bases between the two ends. Germline V CDR1 and CDR2: GTSNPN, SVGIG (reference sequence). The CDR3 is 12 amino acids. For the CDR3, the DNA is TGTGCCTGGAGTACAATATTCGTTGGCTACACCTTC. Translation: CAWSTIFVGYTF.

V and J are TRBV13 and TRBJ2-7; 10 bases are a match to TRBD2. The CDR3 length is 14 residues. The germline V gene encodes CDR1 PRHDT and CDR2 FYEKMQ (reference sequence). Trimming at V came to 3 bases and at J to 6 bases, leaving 5 bases not matched to a gene. The CDR3 DNA reads as TGTGCCAGCAGCTTCACTAGCGGGACCCTCGAGCAGTACTTC. As protein: CASSFTSGTLEQYF.

The J gene is TRBJ1-2, the V gene TRBV5-1, with 7 bases fitting TRBD1. With V trimmed by 0 bases and J by 4 bases, 0 bases remained unmatched. Germline V CDR1 and CDR2: SGHRS, YFSETQ. The CDR3 loop spans 13 amino acids. The CDR3, as DNA: TGCGCCAGCAGCTTGGAGGGGGCCTATGGCTACACCTTC. It encodes CASSLEGAYGYTF.

This chain connects TRBV29-1 to TRBJ2-7; 9 positions agree with TRBD2. This CDR3 has 15 residues. Germline V CDR1 and CDR2: SQVTM, ANQGSEA. The ends lost 6 bases at V and 4 bases at J; junction bases unmatched: 13. The CDR3 bases are TGCAGCGTGCAGGCCGGGACTAGCCGGGGATACGAGCAGTACTTC. Its translation: CSVQAGTSRGYEQYF.

This chain uses TRBV28 with TRBJ1-5; possibly TRBD1 for D (5 bases). The germline CDR1 and CDR2 sequences are MDHEN and SYDVKM. The CDR3 totals 17 residues. Trimming removed 3 bases from V and 0 bases from J, with 15 bases in between. CDR3 region: CASSFGSQGISNQPQHF. CDR3 sequence (DNA): TGTGCCAGCAGTTTTGGGTCGCAGGGCATTAGCAATCAGCCCCAGCATTTT.

This chain joins TRBV4-1 and TRBJ2-1; 7 bases align to TRBD1. The length of the CDR3 is 12 residues. J lost 8 bases, V lost 6 bases, and 4 bases had no gene match. In germline, CDR1 is MGHRA, CDR2 YSYEKL. The CDR3, as DNA: TGCGCCAGCAGAGGGGGCAGGCATGAGCAGTTCTTC. This codes for CASRGGRHEQFF.

The rearrangement joins TRBV27 to TRBJ1-2; 9 nucleotides line up with TRBD1. V shed 5 bases and J 7 bases; nucleotides not matched to a gene: 5. CDR3 length: 13 residues. The germline V gene encodes CDR1 MNHEY and CDR2 SMNVEV (reference sequence). CDR3 DNA sequence: TGTGCCAGCAGTCCCGGACAGGGGTTTGGCTACACCTTC. It translates to CASSPGQGFGYTF.

This clone turned up a few times. The V gene is TRBV5-1, the J gene TRBJ1-2, with D maybe TRBD1 (6 bases). The CDR3 runs to 11 residues. V was clipped by 9 bases and J by 8 bases, with 14 bases between them. Looked up from germline, CDR1 is SGHRS and CDR2 is YFSETQ. CDR3 region: CATKGDRGYTF. For the CDR3, the DNA is TGCGCCACGAAGGGGGATCGAGGCTACACCTTC.

The table lists this clone with a few counts. CDR3 in DNA: TGTGCCAGCAGGTCTCTAGGGGGGTGGCAGCCCCAGCATTTT. This encodes CASRSLGGWQPQHF. The J gene is TRBJ1-5, the V gene TRBV27, with D maybe TRBD1 (6 bases). Per germline, CDR1 MNHEY and CDR2 SMNVEV (reference sequence). The ends were cut back, 6 bases at V and 7 bases at J, with 16 bases in the middle. The CDR3 extends over 14 amino acids.